This TCR beta chain was retrieved from a study of cytomegalovirus exposure and HLA in healthy donors. The PCR had 60 Vbeta and 13 Jbeta primers. Here immunoSEQ multiplex PCR was the method, and the copy in TCRdb shows in-frame clones only, minus some. The table lists 200,000 to 250,000 clones, almost 85% of them singletons. Trimming shortened V by 0 bases and J by 4 bases, and 10 bases separated the two germline ends. In germline, CDR1 is SGDLS, CDR2 YYNGEE. The CDR3 sequence is 14 residues long. The chain joins TRBV9 to TRBJ1-2; no firm D call. This TCR derives from a middle-aged woman in good health and CMV-seronegative. The sequencing input was PBMCs. The chain's CDR3 is CASSVDIRLYGYTF. In DNA, the CDR3 is TGTGCCAGCAGCGTAGATATCAGACTCTATGGCTACACCTTC.